The 25 T cell receptor beta chains listed next were all sequenced from one sample in a study of blood T cell repertoires in COVID-19. Sequencing used immunoSEQ multiplex PCR; TCRdb keeps in-frame clones, though not all of them. This table holds roughly 230,000 clones, approximately 83% found once. The sample taken for sequencing was PBMCs or T cells enriched from blood (not recorded which). The source of these receptors is a middle-aged man who had recovered from COVID-19.

A single count supports this clone. The chain is built from TRBV28 and TRBJ2-7; 7 bases align to TRBD1. The length of the CDR3 is 14 residues. V was pared by 6 bases and J by 2 bases, with 7 bases of the junction left unmatched. Germline CDR1 and CDR2: MDHEN and SYDVKM. CDR3 residues: CASSPQGVPYEQYF. The DNA of the CDR3 is TGTGCCAGCAGCCCCCAGGGGGTCCCCTACGAGCAGTACTTC.

CDR3 sequence (DNA): TGTGCCAGCAGCTTATTTGCGGGGGGCTACAATGAGCAGTTCTTC. This encodes CASSLFAGGYNEQFF. This chain uses TRBV7-3 with TRBJ2-1, with 8 bases fitting TRBD2. The CDR3 extends over 15 amino acids. The V gene end was trimmed by 2 bases and the J gene end by 3 bases; junction bases not matched to a gene: 3. Germline CDR1 is SGHTA and CDR2 is FQGTGA.

V gene TRBV5-3 combines with J gene TRBJ2-2; 10 bases agree with TRBD1. TRBV5-3 is an ORF for which the function is uncertain. This CDR3 comprises 12 residues. CDR3 amino acids: CFWGTGVGELFF. CDR3 nucleotide sequence: TGTTTCTGGGGGACAGGGGTCGGGGAGCTGTTTTTT.

The V call is TRBV5-4, the J call TRBJ2-1, with a tentative D call TRBD1 (6 bases). Germline CDR1 reads SGHNT; CDR2 reads YYREEE (reference sequence). The CDR3 totals 15 residues. V lost 3 bases and J lost 8, with 18 bases in between. The CDR3 is CASSSGQFLVDEQFF. DNA of the CDR3: TGTGCCAGCAGCTCCGGACAGTTCCTTGTAGATGAGCAGTTCTTC.

The chain has TRBV4-1 and TRBJ1-1; 9 bases are a match to TRBD1. Germline values: CDR1 MGHRA, CDR2 YSYEKL. V dropped 4 bases and J dropped 0; count of bases not matched to a gene: 6. The CDR3 length is 16 residues. The CDR3 is CASSRDRGVVNTEAFF. CDR3 coding DNA: TGCGCCAGCAGCCGAGACAGGGGGGTTGTGAACACTGAAGCTTTCTTT.

This clone appeared once. The rearrangement links TRBV7-9 to TRBJ1-2; 10 bases are shared with TRBD1. Trimming at V came to 5 bases and at J to 8 bases, leaving 11 bases not matched to a gene. Germline CDR1 reads SEHNR; CDR2 reads FQNEAQ (reference sequence). CDR3 length: 15 residues. CDR3 sequence: CASSQWGQGQDGYTF. The CDR3 nucleotides are TGTGCCAGCAGCCAATGGGGACAGGGGCAGGACGGCTACACCTTC. Together with reference TRBV7-9 and TRBJ1-2, the CDR3 gives the full variable domain: DTGVSQNPRHKITKRGQNVTFRCDPISEHNRLYWYRQTLGQGPEFLTYFQNEAQLEKSRLLSDRFSAERPKGSFSTLEIQRTEQGDSAMYLCASSQWGQGQDGYTFGSGTRLTVV.

This sequence joins TRBV2 and TRBJ2-1; D ambiguous. From germline, CDR1 is SNHLY and CDR2 FYNNEI. This CDR3 is 13 amino acids long. Trimming left V 6 bases short and J 7 bases short, with 13 bases between. The CDR3 nucleotides read TGTGCCAGCAGCGCGCCCTCTGAGAATGAGCAGTTCTTC. It codes for CASSAPSENEQFF.

V usage is TRBV15 and J usage is TRBJ2-7; TRBD1 agrees at 8 bases. Germline trimming cut 5 bases from V and 3 bases from J; bases unmatched to any gene: 6. The CDR3 has 14 amino acids. Germline V gene lookup returns CDR1 LNHNV and CDR2 YYDKDF (reference sequence). The CDR3 nucleotides read TGTGCCACCAGCTCCGACAGGGGATTCTACGAGCAGTACTTC. It specifies CATSSDRGFYEQYF.

This clone was recorded only once. The CDR3 loop is CASSLDRRETQYF. CDR3 in DNA: TGTGCCAGCAGCTTAGATCGGAGAGAGACCCAGTACTTC. The chain couples TRBV11-2 to TRBJ2-5; D gene ambiguous. The CDR3 length is 13 residues. Trimming took 0 bases from V and 4 from J, leaving 6 bases between them. Germline V gene data show CDR1 as SGHAT and CDR2 as FQNNGV.

V and J are TRBV4-1 and TRBJ2-1; TRBD1 agrees at 8 bases. Trimming removed 6 bases from V and 7 bases from J; junction bases left unmatched: 5. Germline loops: CDR1 MGHRA, CDR2 YSYEKL. This CDR3 comprises 13 residues. The CDR3, as DNA: TGCGCCAGCAGTTTCGACAGGGGTAATGAGCAGTTCTTC. It encodes CASSFDRGNEQFF.

The V and J genes are TRBV30 and TRBJ2-7, with no clear D. This CDR3 spans 12 amino acids. The V and J ends lost 3 bases and 2 bases respectively, with 8 bases between them. CDR1 and CDR2 from the germline V gene are GTSNPN and SVGIG (reference sequence). The CDR3 here is CAWRFRAYEQYF. For the CDR3, the DNA is TGTGCCTGGAGGTTCCGGGCCTACGAGCAGTACTTC.

The rearrangement links TRBV6-5 to TRBJ1-6; a possible D gene is TRBD1 (5 bases). Germline loops: CDR1 MNHEY, CDR2 SVGAGI. This CDR3 region has 13 residues. Deletions cut 8 bases from V and 7 bases from J, with 12 bases between. The CDR3 nucleotides are TGTGCCAGCGGACCCCACAGGAATTCACCCCTCCACTTT. This gives the protein CASGPHRNSPLHF.

The CDR3 reads CASSRPGGCNQPQHF. The DNA of the CDR3 is TGTGCCAGCAGCCGCCCCGGGGGGTGCAATCAGCCCCAGCATTTT. The V call is TRBV3-1 (or the pseudogene TRBV3-2), the J call TRBJ1-5; D perhaps matches TRBD1 (5 bases). V lost 4 bases and J lost 2, with 12 bases in between. CDR3 length: 15 residues. Germline V gene sequence: CDR1 LGHDT, CDR2 YNNKEL (reference sequence).

Concerning this clone itself: This sample also contains other DNA sequences that code for the same CDR3. The genes are TRBV19 and TRBJ2-3; 9 bases line up with TRBD1. The V gene end was trimmed by 7 bases and the J gene end by 0 bases; junction bases not matched to a gene: 5. The CDR3 spans 15 residues. Germline values: CDR1 LNHDA, CDR2 SQIVND (reference sequence). This chain's CDR3 is CASTDRGSSTDTQYF. Here the CDR3 DNA reads TGTGCCAGTACGGACAGGGGAAGTAGCACAGATACGCAGTATTTT.

This chain links TRBV14 with TRBJ2-5, with TRBD2 as a possible D gene (6 bases). The CDR3 has 15 amino acids. V was clipped by 0 bases and J by 5 bases, with 13 bases between them. Per germline, CDR1 SGHDN and CDR2 FVKESK. CDR3 residues: CASSQDQEGWETQYF. The DNA for the CDR3 is TGTGCCAGCAGCCAAGATCAGGAGGGTTGGGAGACCCAGTACTTC.

V usage is TRBV10-3 and J usage is TRBJ1-1; no reliable D call. In germline, CDR1 is ENHRY, CDR2 SYGVKD. This CDR3 comprises 13 residues. The germline V and J ends were trimmed by 6 bases and 11 bases, with 19 bases remaining between them. The CDR3 DNA is TGTGCCATCAGCTACTTTCAGGCCGATGGGGCTTTCTTT. Translating it yields CAISYFQADGAFF.

This clone showed up just once. This sequence joins TRBV12-3 or TRBV12-4 and TRBJ2-7; D call uncertain. V lost 10 bases and J 6 bases, leaving 13 bases between the germline ends. The CDR3 has 11 amino acids. CDR3: CAIRLRGEQYF. For the CDR3, the DNA is TGTGCCATCCGGCTCCGAGGCGAGCAGTACTTC.

The V call is TRBV15, the J call TRBJ1-5, with D possibly matching TRBD1 (5 bases). V lost 0 bases and J 6 bases, leaving 12 bases between the germline ends. This CDR3 spans 15 amino acids. Germline loops: CDR1 LNHNV, CDR2 YYDKDF (reference sequence). For the CDR3, the DNA is TGTGCCACCAGCAGAGATCCTGGGGCCGGTCAGCCCCAGCATTTT. Translation gives CATSRDPGAGQPQHF.

The rearrangement joins TRBV9 to TRBJ2-5, with 10 bases aligning to TRBD2. V shed 2 bases and J 2 bases; nucleotides not matched to a gene: 9. The CDR3 has 17 residues. The germline V gene has CDR1 SGDLS and CDR2 YYNGEE. The CDR3 is CASSVEGLATTQETQYF. The CDR3, as DNA: TGTGCCAGCAGCGTGGAGGGACTAGCGACGACGCAAGAGACCCAGTACTTC. Full variable domain (missing parts from reference TRBV9 and TRBJ2-5): DSGVTQTPKHLITATGQRVTLRCSPRSGDLSVYWYQQSLDQGLQFLIQYYNGEERAKGNILERFSAQQFPDLHSELNLSSLELGDSALYFCASSVEGLATTQETQYFGPGTRLLVL.

The count of this clone is one. The chain carries TRBV5-1 and TRBJ2-5; 15 positions match TRBD2. Per germline, CDR1 SGHRS and CDR2 YFSETQ. The CDR3 spans 18 residues. V lost 4 bases and J lost 4; bases outside the gene matches: 11. The CDR3 spells CASSLGLAGGPVGETQYF. The CDR3 DNA is TGCGCCAGCAGCCTAGGACTAGCGGGAGGGCCGGTCGGAGAGACCCAGTACTTC.

The chain combines TRBV7-2 with TRBJ1-1, with TRBD1 as a possible D gene (6 bases). This CDR3 region has 14 residues. The germline gives CDR1 SGHTA, CDR2 FQGNSA. Trimming left V 5 bases short and J 7 bases short, with 17 bases between. The CDR3 nucleotides read TGTGCCAGCAGCCCCGACAGGATTAGGCTTGAAGCTTTCTTT. Its protein is CASSPDRIRLEAFF.

In this sample, this clone turned up once. CDR3 protein: CASSLLTRGLSWSSEAFF. CDR3 sequence (DNA): TGTGCCAGCAGCCTCTTAACCCGGGGACTCAGCTGGTCTTCTGAAGCTTTCTTT. The V gene is TRBV7-8, the J gene TRBJ1-1; D is possibly TRBD1 (5 bases). Trimming took 5 bases from V and 6 from J, leaving 28 bases between them. The CDR3 is 18 residues long. Germline lookup yields CDR1 SGHVS and CDR2 FQNEAQ.

The J gene is TRBJ2-3, the V gene TRBV24-1; the match to TRBD1 covers 10 bases. The CDR3 contains 18 residues. After removal of 0 bases from V and 1 base from J, the junction contained 6 bases not matched to a gene. Germline CDR1 and CDR2: KGHDR and SFDVKD. The CDR3 DNA is TGTGCCACCAGTGATTTGCCCGGACAGGGGGACGGCACAGATACGCAGTATTTT. It specifies CATSDLPGQGDGTDTQYF.

V gene TRBV3-1 (or the pseudogene TRBV3-2) combines with J gene TRBJ2-1; 8 bases are shared with TRBD1. This CDR3 comprises 14 residues. The ends lost 0 bases at V and 10 bases at J; junction bases unmatched: 5. The V gene's germline CDR1 is LGHDT and CDR2 YNNKEL (reference sequence). CDR3 residues: CASSQDQGAWEQFF. For the CDR3, the DNA is TGTGCCAGCAGCCAAGACCAGGGGGCTTGGGAGCAGTTCTTC.

This chain uses TRBV7-2 with TRBJ2-5; D remains ambiguous. The germline V gene encodes CDR1 SGHTA and CDR2 FQGNSA. This CDR3 spans 14 amino acids. The V gene lost 3 bases and the J gene lost 5 bases, with 13 bases spanning the gap. The CDR3 loop reads CASSFRSLRETQYF. In DNA form, the CDR3 reads TGTGCCAGCAGCTTTCGGTCTCTGCGGGAGACCCAGTACTTC.